This T cell receptor (beta chain) was obtained from a study of T-cell reconstitution after alpha-beta-depleted transplantation in children. Unique molecular identifiers were built into the TCRbeta library. TCRdb called the PCR reads again in MiXCR, with one record for every CDR3 protein. The data contain nearly 550,000 distinct CDR3 sequences, around 19% of them singletons. A few counts support this clonotype. Specimen: PBMCs from the stem cell graft donor, collected from the stem cell graft. This sequence was found in a human donor who donated a stem cell graft to a child with acute lymphoblastic leukemia.

The chain's CDR3 is CASRTPSGRDTQYF. CDR3 DNA sequence: TGTGCCAGCAGGACCCCTAGCGGGAGGGATACGCAGTATTTT. The rearrangement links TRBV12-3 or TRBV12-4 to TRBJ2-3; 11 bases agree with TRBD2. The V segment lost 6 bases and the J segment 6 bases; nucleotides outside the gene matches: 5. The CDR3 runs 14 residues.